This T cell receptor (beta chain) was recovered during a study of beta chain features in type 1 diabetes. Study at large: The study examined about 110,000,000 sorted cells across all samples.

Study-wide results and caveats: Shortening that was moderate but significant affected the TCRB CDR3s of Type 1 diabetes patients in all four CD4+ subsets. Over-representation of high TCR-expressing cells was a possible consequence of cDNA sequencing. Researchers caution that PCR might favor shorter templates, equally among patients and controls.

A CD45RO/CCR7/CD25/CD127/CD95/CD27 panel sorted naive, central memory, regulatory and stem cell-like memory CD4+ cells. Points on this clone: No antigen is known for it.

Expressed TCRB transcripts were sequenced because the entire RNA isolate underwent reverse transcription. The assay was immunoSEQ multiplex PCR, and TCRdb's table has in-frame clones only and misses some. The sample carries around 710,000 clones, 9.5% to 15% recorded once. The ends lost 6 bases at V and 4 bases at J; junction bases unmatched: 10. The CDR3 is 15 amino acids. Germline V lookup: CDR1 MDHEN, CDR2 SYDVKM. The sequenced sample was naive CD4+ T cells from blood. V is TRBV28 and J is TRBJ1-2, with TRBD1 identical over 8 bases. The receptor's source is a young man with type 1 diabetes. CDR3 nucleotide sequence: TGTGCCAGCAGCCCCACCAGGGGGCTGGGCTATGGCTACACCTTC. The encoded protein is CASSPTRGLGYGYTF.